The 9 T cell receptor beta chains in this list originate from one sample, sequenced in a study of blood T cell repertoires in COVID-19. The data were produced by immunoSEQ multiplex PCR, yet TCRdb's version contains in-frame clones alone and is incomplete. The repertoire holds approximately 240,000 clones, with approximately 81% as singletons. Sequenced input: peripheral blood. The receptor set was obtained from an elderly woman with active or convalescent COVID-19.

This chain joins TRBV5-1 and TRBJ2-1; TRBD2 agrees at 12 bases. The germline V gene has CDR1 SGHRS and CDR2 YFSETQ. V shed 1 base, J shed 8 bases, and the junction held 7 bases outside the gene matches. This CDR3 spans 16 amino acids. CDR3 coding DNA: TGCGCCAGCAGCTTGCCCCTAGCGGGAGGGTTAGATGAGCAGTTCTTC. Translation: CASSLPLAGGLDEQFF.

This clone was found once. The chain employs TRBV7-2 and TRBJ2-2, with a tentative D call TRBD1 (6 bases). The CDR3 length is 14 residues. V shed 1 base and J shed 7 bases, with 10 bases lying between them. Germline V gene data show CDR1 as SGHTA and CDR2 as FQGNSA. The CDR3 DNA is TGTGCCAGCAGCTTAGAGGGGGACGGCGGGGAGCTGTTTTTT. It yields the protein CASSLEGDGGELFF.

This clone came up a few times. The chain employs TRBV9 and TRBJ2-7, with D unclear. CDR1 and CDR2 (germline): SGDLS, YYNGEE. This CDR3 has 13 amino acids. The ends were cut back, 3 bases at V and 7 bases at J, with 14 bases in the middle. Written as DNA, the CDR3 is TGTGCCAGCAGCGCAATGTTCGGTGGTGAGCAGTACTTC. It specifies CASSAMFGGEQYF.

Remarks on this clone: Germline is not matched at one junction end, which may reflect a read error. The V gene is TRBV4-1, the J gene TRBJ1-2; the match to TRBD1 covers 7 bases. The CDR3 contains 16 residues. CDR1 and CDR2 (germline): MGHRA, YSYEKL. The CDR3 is CASNQNPTGANYGYTF. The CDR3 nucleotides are TGCGCCAGCAACCAAAATCCCACAGGGGCGAACTATGGCTACACCTTC.

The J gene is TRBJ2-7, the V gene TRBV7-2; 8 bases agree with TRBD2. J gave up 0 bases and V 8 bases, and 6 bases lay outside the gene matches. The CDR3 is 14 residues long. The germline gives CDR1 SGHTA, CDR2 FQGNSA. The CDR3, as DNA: TGTGCCAGCCTCCCGGGGGGGAGCTCCTACGAGCAGTACTTC. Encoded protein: CASLPGGSSYEQYF.

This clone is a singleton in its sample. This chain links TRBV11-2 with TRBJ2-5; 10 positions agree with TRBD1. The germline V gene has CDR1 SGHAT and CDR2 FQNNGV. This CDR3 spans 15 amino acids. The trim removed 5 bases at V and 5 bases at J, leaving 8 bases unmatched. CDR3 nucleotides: TGTGCCAGCAGCCCCTCGCGGGGACAGGGGGAGACCCAGTACTTC. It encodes CASSPSRGQGETQYF.

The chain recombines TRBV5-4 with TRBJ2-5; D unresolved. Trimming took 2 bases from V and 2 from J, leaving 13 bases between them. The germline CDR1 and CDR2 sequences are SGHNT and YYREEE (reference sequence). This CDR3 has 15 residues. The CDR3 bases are TGTGCCAGCAGCTTCACTGACACATTTCAAGAGACCCAGTACTTC. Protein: CASSFTDTFQETQYF.

The CDR3 coding sequence is TGTGCCACCTCGGGGGGGTCGGCGCAGTATTTT. Translated: CATSGGSAQYF. The V call is TRBV10-3, the J call TRBJ2-3; 8 bases map to TRBD2. V lost 10 bases to trimming and J lost 10 bases; unmatched junction nucleotides: 7. Germline lookup yields CDR1 ENHRY and CDR2 SYGVKD. The CDR3 runs to 11 residues.

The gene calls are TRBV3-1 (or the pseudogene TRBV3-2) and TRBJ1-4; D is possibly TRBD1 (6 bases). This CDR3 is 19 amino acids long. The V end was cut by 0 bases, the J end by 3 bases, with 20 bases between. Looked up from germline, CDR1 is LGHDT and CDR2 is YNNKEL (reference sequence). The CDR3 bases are TGTGCCAGCAGCCAAGATCAAGGGGGGGGCTGTTGTGCTAATGAAAAACTGTTTTTT. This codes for CASSQDQGGGCCANEKLFF.